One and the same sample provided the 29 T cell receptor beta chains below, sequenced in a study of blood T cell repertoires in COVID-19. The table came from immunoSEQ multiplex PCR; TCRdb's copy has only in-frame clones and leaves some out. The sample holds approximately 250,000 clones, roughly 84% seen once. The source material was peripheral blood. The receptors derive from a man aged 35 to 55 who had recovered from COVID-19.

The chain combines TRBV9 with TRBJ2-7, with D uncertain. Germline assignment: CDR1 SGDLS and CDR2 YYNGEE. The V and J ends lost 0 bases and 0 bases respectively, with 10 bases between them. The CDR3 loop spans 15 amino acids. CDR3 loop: CASSVAPGLSYEQYF. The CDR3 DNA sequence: TGTGCCAGCAGCGTAGCCCCAGGTCTCTCCTACGAGCAGTACTTC.

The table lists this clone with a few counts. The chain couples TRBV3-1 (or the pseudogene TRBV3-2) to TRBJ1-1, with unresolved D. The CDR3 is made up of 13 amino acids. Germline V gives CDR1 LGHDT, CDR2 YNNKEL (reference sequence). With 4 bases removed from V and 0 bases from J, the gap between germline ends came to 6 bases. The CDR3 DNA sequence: TGTGCCAGCAGCCCGCGGATGAACACTGAAGCTTTCTTT. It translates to CASSPRMNTEAFF.

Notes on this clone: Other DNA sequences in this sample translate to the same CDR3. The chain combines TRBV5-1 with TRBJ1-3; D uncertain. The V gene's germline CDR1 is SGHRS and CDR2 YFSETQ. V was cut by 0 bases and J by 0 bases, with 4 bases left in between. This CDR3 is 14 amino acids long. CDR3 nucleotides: TGCGCCAGCAGCTTGGCAAACTCTGGAAACACCATATATTTT. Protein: CASSLANSGNTIYF.

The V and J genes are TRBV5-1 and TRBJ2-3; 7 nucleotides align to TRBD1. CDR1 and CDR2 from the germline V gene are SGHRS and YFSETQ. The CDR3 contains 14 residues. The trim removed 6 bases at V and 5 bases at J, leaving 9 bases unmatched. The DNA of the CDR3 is TGCGCCAGCAAAGAAAGGGGGCGCAAAGATACGCAGTATTTT. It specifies CASKERGRKDTQYF. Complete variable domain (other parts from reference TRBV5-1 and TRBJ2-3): KAGVTQTPRYLIKTRGQQVTLSCSPISGHRSVSWYQQTPGQGLQFLFEYFSETQRNKGNFPGRFSGRQFSNSRSEMNVSTLELGDSALYLCASKERGRKDTQYFGPGTRLTVL.

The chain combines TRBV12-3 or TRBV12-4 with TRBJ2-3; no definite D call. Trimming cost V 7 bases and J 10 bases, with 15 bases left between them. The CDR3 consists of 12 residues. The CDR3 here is CASTLLPRAQYF. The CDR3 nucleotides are TGTGCCAGCACCTTACTTCCTCGCGCGCAGTATTTT.

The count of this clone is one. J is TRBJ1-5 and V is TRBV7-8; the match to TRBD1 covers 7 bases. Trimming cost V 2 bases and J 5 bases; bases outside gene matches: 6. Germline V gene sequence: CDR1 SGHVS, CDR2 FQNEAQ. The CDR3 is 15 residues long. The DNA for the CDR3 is TGTGCCAGCAGCTTATTAGGCAGGGGGGATCAGCCCCAGCATTTT. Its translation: CASSLLGRGDQPQHF.

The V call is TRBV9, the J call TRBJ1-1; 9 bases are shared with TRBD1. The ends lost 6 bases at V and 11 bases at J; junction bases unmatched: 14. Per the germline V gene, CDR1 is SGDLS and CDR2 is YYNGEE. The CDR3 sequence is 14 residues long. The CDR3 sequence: CASNNPGQGIGAFF. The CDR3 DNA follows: TGTGCCAGCAACAATCCGGGACAGGGCATCGGGGCTTTCTTT.

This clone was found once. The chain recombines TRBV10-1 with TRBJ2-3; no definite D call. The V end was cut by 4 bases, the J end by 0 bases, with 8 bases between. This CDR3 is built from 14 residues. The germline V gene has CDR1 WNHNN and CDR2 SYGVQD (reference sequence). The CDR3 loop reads CASSGITSTDTQYF. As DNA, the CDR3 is TGCGCCAGCAGTGGAATTACTAGCACAGATACGCAGTATTTT.

The CDR3 protein is CASSFLGGTEAFF. The CDR3 DNA follows: TGTGCCAGCAGCTTTTTAGGGGGCACTGAAGCTTTCTTT. The V gene is TRBV5-6, the J gene TRBJ1-1, with a tentative D call TRBD1 (6 bases). CDR1 and CDR2 from the germline V gene are SGHDT and YYEEEE. V was shortened by 2 bases and J by 4 bases, with 9 bases between the two germline ends. The CDR3 runs 13 residues.

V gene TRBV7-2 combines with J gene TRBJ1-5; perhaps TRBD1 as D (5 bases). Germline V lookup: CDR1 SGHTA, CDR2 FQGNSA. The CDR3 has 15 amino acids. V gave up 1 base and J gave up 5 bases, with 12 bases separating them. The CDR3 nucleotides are TGTGCCAGCAGCTTAGACGGCAGGGTCCATCAGCCCCAGCATTTT. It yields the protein CASSLDGRVHQPQHF.

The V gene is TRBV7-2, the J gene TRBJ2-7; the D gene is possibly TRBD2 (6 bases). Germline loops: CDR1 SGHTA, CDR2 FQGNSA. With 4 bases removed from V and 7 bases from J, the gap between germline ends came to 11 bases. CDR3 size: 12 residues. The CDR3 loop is CASSSRDSEQYF. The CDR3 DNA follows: TGTGCCAGCAGCTCAAGGGACTCAGAGCAGTACTTC.

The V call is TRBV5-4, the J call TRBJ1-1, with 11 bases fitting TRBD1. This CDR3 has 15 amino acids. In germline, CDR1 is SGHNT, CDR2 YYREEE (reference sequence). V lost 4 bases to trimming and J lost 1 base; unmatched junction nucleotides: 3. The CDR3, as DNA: TGTGCCAGCAGCGTGGACAGGGGGCAGAACACTGAAGCTTTCTTT. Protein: CASSVDRGQNTEAFF.

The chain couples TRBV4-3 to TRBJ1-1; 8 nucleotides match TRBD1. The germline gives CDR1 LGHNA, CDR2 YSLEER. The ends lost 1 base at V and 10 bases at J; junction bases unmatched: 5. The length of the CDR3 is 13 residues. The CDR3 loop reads CASSQVGTGGAFF. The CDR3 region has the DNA TGCGCCAGCAGCCAAGTCGGGACAGGAGGAGCTTTCTTT.

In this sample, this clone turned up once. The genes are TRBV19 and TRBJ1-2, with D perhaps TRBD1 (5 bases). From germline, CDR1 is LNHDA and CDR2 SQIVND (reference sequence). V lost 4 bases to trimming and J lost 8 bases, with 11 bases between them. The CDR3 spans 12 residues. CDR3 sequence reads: CASSTGSRGYTF. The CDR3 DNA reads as TGTGCCAGTAGTACAGGGTCAAGAGGCTACACCTTC.

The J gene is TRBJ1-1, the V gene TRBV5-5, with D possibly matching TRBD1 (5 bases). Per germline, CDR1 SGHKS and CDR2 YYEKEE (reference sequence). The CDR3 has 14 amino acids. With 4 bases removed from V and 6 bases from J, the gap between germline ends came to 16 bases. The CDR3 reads CASSETVFRPEAFF. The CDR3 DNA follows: TGTGCCAGCAGCGAGACAGTATTCAGGCCTGAAGCTTTCTTT.

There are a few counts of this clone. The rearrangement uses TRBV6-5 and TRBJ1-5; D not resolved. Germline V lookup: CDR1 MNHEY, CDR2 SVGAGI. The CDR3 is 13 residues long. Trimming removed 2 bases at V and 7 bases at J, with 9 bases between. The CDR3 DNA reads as TGTGCCAGCAGTTACGCGCGCCACCAGCCCCAGCATTTT. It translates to CASSYARHQPQHF.

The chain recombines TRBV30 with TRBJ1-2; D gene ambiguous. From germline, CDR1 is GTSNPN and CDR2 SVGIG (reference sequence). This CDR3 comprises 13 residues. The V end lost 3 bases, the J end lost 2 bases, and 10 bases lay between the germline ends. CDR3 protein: CAWSQWANYGYTF. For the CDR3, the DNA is TGTGCCTGGAGCCAATGGGCAAACTATGGCTACACCTTC. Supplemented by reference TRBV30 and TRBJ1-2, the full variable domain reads SQTIHQWPATLVQPVGSPLSLECTVEGTSNPNLYWYRQAAGRGLQLLFYSVGIGQISSEVPQNLSASRPQDRQFILSSKKLLLSDSGFYLCAWSQWANYGYTFGSGTRLTVV.

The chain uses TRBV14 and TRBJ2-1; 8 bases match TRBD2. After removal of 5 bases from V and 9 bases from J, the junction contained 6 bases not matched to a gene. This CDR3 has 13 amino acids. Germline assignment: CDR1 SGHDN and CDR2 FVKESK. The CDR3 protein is CASSERLASEQFF. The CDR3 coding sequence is TGTGCCAGCAGCGAGCGACTAGCGTCTGAGCAGTTCTTC.

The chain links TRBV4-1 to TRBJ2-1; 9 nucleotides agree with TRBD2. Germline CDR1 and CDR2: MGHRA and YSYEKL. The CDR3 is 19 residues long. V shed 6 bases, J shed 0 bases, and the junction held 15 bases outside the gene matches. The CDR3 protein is CASRDKPFGSGSSYNEQFF. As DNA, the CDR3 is TGCGCCAGCAGAGATAAACCATTTGGTAGCGGGAGCTCCTACAATGAGCAGTTCTTC.

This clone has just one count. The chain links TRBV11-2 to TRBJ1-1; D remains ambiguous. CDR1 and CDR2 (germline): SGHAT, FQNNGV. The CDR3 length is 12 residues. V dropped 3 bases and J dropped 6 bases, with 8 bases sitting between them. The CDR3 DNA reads TGTGCCAGCAGCTTTGCTCGAGCTGAAGCTTTCTTT. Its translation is CASSFARAEAFF.

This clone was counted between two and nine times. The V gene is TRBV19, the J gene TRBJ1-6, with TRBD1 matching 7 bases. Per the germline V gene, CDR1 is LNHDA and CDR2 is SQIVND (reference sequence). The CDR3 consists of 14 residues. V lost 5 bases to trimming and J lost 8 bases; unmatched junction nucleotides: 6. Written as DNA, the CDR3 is TGTGCCAGTAGTCAGGGACAGAGGGATTCACCCCTCCACTTT. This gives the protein CASSQGQRDSPLHF.

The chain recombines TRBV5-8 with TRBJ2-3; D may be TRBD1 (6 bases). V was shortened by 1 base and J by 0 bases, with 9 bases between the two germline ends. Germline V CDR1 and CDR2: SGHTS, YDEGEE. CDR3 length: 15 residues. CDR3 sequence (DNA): TGTGCCAGCAGCTTGTCGGGACAAAGCACAGATACGCAGTATTTT. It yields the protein CASSLSGQSTDTQYF.

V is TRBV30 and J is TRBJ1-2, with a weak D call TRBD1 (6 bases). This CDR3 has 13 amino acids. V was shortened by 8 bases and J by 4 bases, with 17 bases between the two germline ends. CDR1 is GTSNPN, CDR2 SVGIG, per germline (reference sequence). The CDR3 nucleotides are TGTGCCGTGTCCCGGACAGCCATCTATGGCTACACCTTC. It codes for CAVSRTAIYGYTF.

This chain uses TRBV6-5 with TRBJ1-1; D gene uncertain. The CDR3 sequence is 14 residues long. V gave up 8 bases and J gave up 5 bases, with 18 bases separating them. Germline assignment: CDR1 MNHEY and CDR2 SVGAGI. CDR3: CASYRLSVRTEAFF. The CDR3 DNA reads TGTGCCAGCTATCGTTTGAGTGTTCGGACTGAAGCTTTCTTT.

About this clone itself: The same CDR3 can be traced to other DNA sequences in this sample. CDR3 in amino acids: CASSVGQGTYEQYF. As DNA, the CDR3 is TGTGCCAGCAGCGTAGGACAGGGGACCTACGAGCAGTACTTC. The chain uses TRBV9 and TRBJ2-7; 8 bases agree with TRBD1. The CDR3 runs to 14 residues. CDR1 is SGDLS, CDR2 YYNGEE, per germline. The junction had 1 base not matched to a gene; V was cut back by 0 bases and J by 2 bases.

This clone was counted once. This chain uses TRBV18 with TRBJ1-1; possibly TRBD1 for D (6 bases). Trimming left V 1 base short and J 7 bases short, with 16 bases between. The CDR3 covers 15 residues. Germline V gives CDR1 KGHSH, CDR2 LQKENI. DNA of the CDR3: TGTGCCAGCTCACCACAGCCCGGACAGACTAATGAAGCTTTCTTT. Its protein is CASSPQPGQTNEAFF.

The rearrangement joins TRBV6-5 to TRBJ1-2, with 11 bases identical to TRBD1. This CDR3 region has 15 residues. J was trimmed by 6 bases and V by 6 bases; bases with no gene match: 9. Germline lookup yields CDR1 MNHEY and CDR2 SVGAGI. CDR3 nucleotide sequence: TGTGCCAGCAGGGTGGACAGGGGGCGCCTAGATGGCTACACCTTC. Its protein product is CASRVDRGRLDGYTF.

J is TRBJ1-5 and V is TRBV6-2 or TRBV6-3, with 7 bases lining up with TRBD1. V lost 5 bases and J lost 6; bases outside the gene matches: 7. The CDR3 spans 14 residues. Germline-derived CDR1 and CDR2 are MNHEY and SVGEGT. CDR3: CASSPRQGVQPQHF. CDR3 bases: TGTGCCAGCAGTCCAAGACAGGGCGTTCAGCCCCAGCATTTT.

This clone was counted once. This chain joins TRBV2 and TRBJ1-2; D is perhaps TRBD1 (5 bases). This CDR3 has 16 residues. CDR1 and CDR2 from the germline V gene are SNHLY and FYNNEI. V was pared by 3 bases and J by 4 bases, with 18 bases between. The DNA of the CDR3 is TGTGCCAGCAGTGAGGGGCTAGGGGTTTTACTCTATGGCTACACCTTC. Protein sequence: CASSEGLGVLLYGYTF. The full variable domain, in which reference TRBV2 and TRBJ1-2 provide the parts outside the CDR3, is EPEVTQTPSHQVTQMGQEVILRCVPISNHLYFYWYRQILGQKVEFLVSFYNNEISEKSEIFDDQFSVERPDGSNFTLKIRSTKLEDSAMYFCASSEGLGVLLYGYTFGSGTRLTVV.